This TCR beta chain originates from a study of PD-1 blockade in classical Hodgkin lymphoma. This sample's time point: cycle 4 day 1 (C4D1), after less than seven weeks of nivolumab. Brentuximab vedotin exposure varied, and every patient relapsed after autologous stem cell transplantation. Researchers report purifying CD4+ T cells from thawed PBMCs by magnetic negative selection. Produced via immunoSEQ multiplex PCR; TCRdb's table is partial and in-frame only. The table shows 25,000 to 30,000 clones, with roughly four fifths occurring only once. Germline V gene lookup returns CDR1 SGHTA and CDR2 FQGTGA. V dropped 6 bases and J dropped 4 bases, with 13 bases sitting between them. The CDR3 covers 13 residues.

This clonotype was sampled from a human donor with classical Hodgkin lymphoma. The chain joins TRBV7-3 to TRBJ2-7; TRBD2 is a possible D gene (6 bases). Sequenced here: CD4+ T cells from blood, sampled before the fourth cycle of nivolumab. CDR3 in amino acids: CASSYGTEYEQYF. The CDR3 bases are TGTGCCAGCAGTTATGGGACTGAGTACGAGCAGTACTTC. Using reference TRBV7-3 and TRBJ2-7 for the parts outside the CDR3, the full variable domain is GAGVSQTPSNKVTEKGKYVELRCDPISGHTALYWYRQSLGQGPEFLIYFQGTGAADDSGLPNDRFFAVRPEGSVSTLKIQRTERGDSAVYLCASSYGTEYEQYFGPGTRLTVT.